This entry is about one T cell receptor (beta chain). The sample comes from a study of blood T cell repertoires in COVID-19. Overall study: Donors in the United States, Italy and Spain gave samples during acute or convalescent COVID-19. PBMCs, B-cell-depleted T cells, or T cells were the source of the cDNA or gDNA that made up the material.

The assay was immunoSEQ multiplex PCR, and TCRdb's table has in-frame clones only and misses some. The data hold about 37,000 clones, with approximately 88% observed a single time. The sample comprised peripheral blood. The clonotype comes from a human donor in a cohort sampled during active COVID-19.

In nucleotides, the CDR3 is TGTGCCAGCAGTGTTTGGCTAGCGCCGAACTACGAGCAGTACTTC. The encoded protein is CASSVWLAPNYEQYF. The J gene is TRBJ2-7, the V gene TRBV2; possibly TRBD2 for D (6 bases). From germline, CDR1 is SNHLY and CDR2 FYNNEI. Between the trimmed V and J ends, which lost 4 bases and 3 bases, there was a span of 16 bases. This CDR3 region has 15 residues.